The next 32 T cell receptor beta chains were all read from a single sample in a study of patients and donors after allogeneic stem cell transplantation. One entry per CDR3 protein results from TCRdb running MiXCR on the RT-PCR reads. This sample has about 90,000 distinct CDR3 sequences, with around 49% found just once. Specimen: blood, either unsorted or a sorted T cell fraction (not recorded which). All receptors come from a human donor who was either an allogeneic HSCT recipient or a stem cell or donor lymphocyte infusion donor (not recorded which). It is not recorded whose cells these are; they may come from a transplant donor.

This clonotype showed up many times. The V call is TRBV3-1, the J call TRBJ1-3, with 7 bases matching TRBD1. The ends lost 4 bases at V and 2 bases at J; junction bases unmatched: 2. The CDR3 covers 14 residues. Germline V lookup: CDR1 LGHDT, CDR2 YNNKEL (reference sequence). CDR3 nucleotides: TGTGCCAGCAGCCCCGGGACAGCTGGAAACACCATATATTTT. Its translation: CASSPGTAGNTIYF.

The chain's CDR3 is CASSLQDRGEKLFF. In DNA, the CDR3 is TGCGCCAGCAGCCTACAGGACAGGGGAGAGAAACTGTTTTTT. J is TRBJ1-4 and V is TRBV5-1; 9 bases map to TRBD1. CDR3 size: 14 residues. The junction had 9 bases not matched to a gene; V was cut back by 4 bases and J by 11 bases. The germline V gene encodes CDR1 SGHRS and CDR2 YFSETQ. The full variable domain, completed using reference TRBV5-1 and TRBJ1-4, is KAGVTQTPRYLIKTRGQQVTLSCSPISGHRSVSWYQQTPGQGLQFLFEYFSETQRNKGNFPGRFSGRQFSNSRSEMNVSTLELGDSALYLCASSLQDRGEKLFFGSGTQLSVL.

The table lists this clonotype with a few counts. The chain combines TRBV6-4 with TRBJ1-1, with D unresolved. The germline V gene encodes CDR1 MRHNA and CDR2 SNTAGT. The CDR3 loop spans 15 amino acids. Trimming removed 3 bases from V and 0 bases from J, with 11 bases in between. The DNA of the CDR3 is TGTGCCAGCAGTGAAATCAAAAAAATGAACACTGAAGCTTTCTTT. Its translation: CASSEIKKMNTEAFF.

The genes are TRBV28 and TRBJ1-5, with 10 bases matching TRBD1. The germline V gene encodes CDR1 MDHEN and CDR2 SYDVKM. This CDR3 is 14 amino acids long. Losses at the gene ends were 7 bases for V and 4 bases for J; bases not matched to a gene: 4. CDR3: CASTGQGENQPQHF. CDR3 DNA: TGTGCCAGCACAGGACAGGGGGAAAATCAGCCCCAGCATTTT.

This clonotype was seen a handful of times. The genes are TRBV12-3 or TRBV12-4 and TRBJ1-2; no clear D. CDR3 length equals 15 residues. Trimming removed 1 base at V and 2 bases at J, with 11 bases between. The CDR3 nucleotides are TGTGCCAGCAGTTTAGGGCTCCTCAAGAACTATGGCTACACCTTC. Amino acids: CASSLGLLKNYGYTF.

The chain is built from TRBV7-9 and TRBJ2-1; a weak D match, TRBD2 (5 bases). V was cut by 5 bases and J by 12 bases, with 11 bases left in between. The CDR3 covers 11 residues. Germline assignment: CDR1 SEHNR and CDR2 FQNEAQ (reference sequence). The DNA of the CDR3 is TGTGCCAGCAGCACCCCGGCGGGGCAGTTCTTC. Its protein is CASSTPAGQFF.

The genes are TRBV29-1 and TRBJ1-1; D not resolved. The CDR3 loop spans 11 amino acids. Trimming left V 4 bases short and J 2 bases short, with 5 bases between. CDR1 is SQVTM, CDR2 ANQGSEA, per germline. The CDR3 loop is CSVGFNTEAFF. CDR3 bases: TGCAGCGTTGGTTTCAACACTGAAGCTTTCTTT.

The CDR3 region is CASSPGQGTNSPLHF. The CDR3 DNA sequence: TGTGCCAGCAGCCCGGGACAGGGGACGAATTCACCCCTCCACTTT. V and J are TRBV12-3 or TRBV12-4 and TRBJ1-6; 10 nucleotides agree with TRBD1. V was pared by 6 bases and J by 7 bases, with 6 bases of the junction left unmatched. The CDR3 is 15 amino acids.

V gene TRBV7-2 combines with J gene TRBJ1-2, with no clear D. The V and J ends lost 0 bases and 2 bases respectively, with 7 bases between them. Germline CDR1 reads SGHTA; CDR2 reads FQGNSA. There are 14 residues in the CDR3. The CDR3 bases are TGTGCCAGCAGCTTAGCTAACGGAAACTATGGCTACACCTTC. This translates into CASSLANGNYGYTF.

The chain recombines TRBV27 with TRBJ2-7; no reliable D call. The CDR3 sequence is 14 residues long. The V gene lost 3 bases and the J gene lost 2 bases, with 11 bases spanning the gap. Germline CDR1 and CDR2: MNHEY and SMNVEV (reference sequence). CDR3 nucleotides: TGTGCCAGCAGTTTGGGCGGAAGGGCCTACGAGCAGTACTTC. It specifies CASSLGGRAYEQYF.

The V gene is TRBV7-9, the J gene TRBJ1-6, with TRBD1 as a possible D gene (6 bases). CDR1 SEHNR and CDR2 FQNEAQ come from the germline V gene (reference sequence). V lost 3 bases and J 14 bases, leaving 20 bases between the germline ends. The CDR3 consists of 15 residues. Here the CDR3 reads CASSLGALDVRALHF. The DNA for the CDR3 is TGTGCCAGCAGCTTGGGGGCCTTGGATGTTCGGGCCCTCCACTTT.

This chain links TRBV4-1 with TRBJ2-2, with 10 bases lining up with TRBD2. V lost 4 bases, J lost 3 bases, and 11 bases stayed unmatched. This CDR3 is 18 amino acids long. CDR1 is MGHRA, CDR2 YSYEKL, per germline. The CDR3 DNA reads TGCGCCAGCAGCCCGACAACGGGGACTAGCGTCGACACCGGGGAGCTGTTTTTT. Protein product: CASSPTTGTSVDTGELFF.

The genes are TRBV4-3 and TRBJ2-1; a weak D match, TRBD2 (7 bases). Per the germline V gene, CDR1 is LGHNA and CDR2 is YSLEER. CDR3 length: 14 residues. V was pared by 3 bases and J by 7 bases, with 13 bases between. The CDR3 here is CASSHRGGGNEQFF. The CDR3, as DNA: TGCGCCAGCAGCCATCGGGGAGGGGGAAATGAGCAGTTCTTC.

V usage is TRBV21-1 and J usage is TRBJ2-7; TRBD2, the D gene given by the table, was not confirmed from the DNA. TRBV21-1 is a listed pseudogene. The CDR3 length is 16 residues. CDR3 protein: CASSKVEVAECYEQYF. CDR3 DNA sequence: TGTGCCAGCAGCAAAGTTGAGGTAGCGGAATGCTACGAGCAGTACTTC.

The sample holds many counts of this clonotype. V gene TRBV12-3 or TRBV12-4 combines with J gene TRBJ1-5; no clear D. Trimming took 3 bases from V and 4 from J, leaving 4 bases between them. CDR3 length equals 12 residues. The DNA for the CDR3 is TGTGCCAGCAGTTTCCTAAATCAGCCCCAGCATTTT. Its translation: CASSFLNQPQHF.

This clonotype was counted a few times. The chain joins TRBV4-3 to TRBJ1-1, with TRBD1 as a possible D gene (6 bases). Trimming shortened V by 0 bases and J by 4 bases, and 12 bases separated the two germline ends. The CDR3 sequence is 15 residues long. Germline CDR1 reads LGHNA; CDR2 reads YSLEER. For the CDR3, the DNA is TGCGCCAGCAGCCAAGATTTCGCAGGGGTCACTGAAGCTTTCTTT. Translating it yields CASSQDFAGVTEAFF.

The gene calls are TRBV4-3 and TRBJ2-1; TRBD2 agrees at 9 bases. Looked up from germline, CDR1 is LGHNA and CDR2 is YSLEER. CDR3 length equals 17 residues. The trim removed 0 bases at V and 5 bases at J, leaving 8 bases unmatched. In DNA, the CDR3 is TGCGCCAGCAGCCAAGATCTTGGACTAGCGTCTAACAATGAGCAGTTCTTC. Its protein product is CASSQDLGLASNNEQFF.

The J gene is TRBJ1-6, the V gene TRBV4-3; D is ambiguous. Deletions cut 0 bases from V and 0 bases from J, with 12 bases between. This CDR3 has 18 amino acids. Germline V gene lookup returns CDR1 LGHNA and CDR2 YSLEER. The CDR3 sequence: CASSQDNIDFSYNSPLHF. The DNA of the CDR3 is TGCGCCAGCAGCCAAGATAATATAGACTTCTCCTATAATTCACCCCTCCACTTT.

The rearrangement joins TRBV12-3 or TRBV12-4 to TRBJ1-3; D gene unclear. Trimming cost V 7 bases and J 7 bases, with 17 bases left between them. The length of the CDR3 is 14 residues. The CDR3 coding sequence is TGTGCCAGCACCTTAAGTACGGGTCGCAACACCATATATTTT. Protein: CASTLSTGRNTIYF.

This chain uses TRBV5-6 with TRBJ1-2; D is unclear. The CDR3 contains 12 residues. Trimming pared 1 base from V and 7 bases from J, leaving 8 bases between. The germline CDR1 and CDR2 sequences are SGHDT and YYEEEE. The CDR3 here is CASSLSRVGYTF. CDR3 nucleotides: TGTGCCAGCAGCTTGTCGCGGGTTGGCTACACCTTC.

The chain combines TRBV6-1 with TRBJ1-5; perhaps TRBD1 as D (6 bases). The germline V gene has CDR1 MNHNS and CDR2 SASEGT. The CDR3 totals 16 residues. Trimming cost V 4 bases and J 1 base, with 14 bases left between them. In nucleotides, the CDR3 is TGTGCCAGCAGTGGGGGGTACAGGGTAAGCAATCAGCCCCAGCATTTT. It encodes CASSGGYRVSNQPQHF.

This clonotype was seen a single time. A junction boundary mismatches the germline segment, possibly from a read error. The rearrangement joins TRBV3-1 to TRBJ1-1, with D tentatively TRBD1 (6 bases). CDR3 size: 13 residues. From germline, CDR1 is LGHDT and CDR2 YNNKEL (reference sequence). The DNA of the CDR3 is TGTGCCAGCAGCCAAGATAACGGGGGCCAGAATTTTTTT. Protein sequence: CASSQDNGGQNFF. Full variable domain (outside the CDR3, taken from reference TRBV3-1 and TRBJ1-1): DTAVSQTPKYLVTQMGNDKSIKCEQNLGHDTMYWYKQDSKKFLKIMFSYNNKELIINETVPNRFSPKSPDKAHLNLHINSLELGDSAVYFCASSQDNGGQNFFGQGTRLTVV.

The chain combines TRBV25-1 with TRBJ2-1; D is uncertain. The V gene's germline CDR1 is MGHDK and CDR2 SYGVNS. V lost 3 bases, J lost 10 bases, and 13 bases lay in between. CDR3 length equals 13 residues. CDR3 in amino acids: CASSDTVIKEQFF. The CDR3 DNA is TGTGCCAGCAGTGATACTGTTATCAAAGAGCAGTTCTTC.

This sequence joins TRBV12-3 or TRBV12-4 and TRBJ2-1; 10 bases line up with TRBD1. V trimming: 6 bases; J trimming: 7 bases; junction bases outside the gene matches: 12. The CDR3 extends over 16 amino acids. Here the CDR3 reads CASSSTQEDRGNEQFF. The CDR3 coding sequence is TGTGCCAGCAGCTCCACCCAGGAGGACAGGGGGAATGAGCAGTTCTTC.

The V and J genes are TRBV24-1 and TRBJ2-5, with D uncertain. The germline V gene has CDR1 KGHDR and CDR2 SFDVKD. The length of the CDR3 is 15 residues. Deletions cut 6 bases from V and 3 bases from J, with 16 bases between. In nucleotides, the CDR3 is TGTGCCACCAGTCCCCACTTGGTCGTCGAAGAGACCCAGTACTTC. It encodes CATSPHLVVEETQYF.

This clonotype was seen a single time. The chain recombines TRBV6-5 with TRBJ1-5; D remains unclear. This CDR3 comprises 14 residues. Germline V CDR1 and CDR2: MNHEY, SVGAGI. V was pared by 6 bases and J by 0 bases, with 9 bases between. The CDR3 sequence: CASSPIYSNQPQHF. The CDR3 DNA reads TGTGCCAGCAGCCCAATCTATAGCAATCAGCCCCAGCATTTT.

CDR3 DNA sequence: TGCGCCAGCAGCCGACAGGAATCTAACTATGGCTACACCTTC. This translates into CASSRQESNYGYTF. The rearrangement joins TRBV4-1 to TRBJ1-2; D is possibly TRBD1 (6 bases). The CDR3 is 14 residues long. Germline V CDR1 and CDR2: MGHRA, YSYEKL. Trimming removed 4 bases from V and 0 bases from J, with 9 bases in between.

CDR3 in DNA: TGTGCCACCAGCAGAGATCGTATGCCGAACACTGAAGCTTTCTTT. It specifies CATSRDRMPNTEAFF. The genes are TRBV15 and TRBJ1-1; D call uncertain. The CDR3 is 15 amino acids. Trimming cost V 0 bases and J 1 base, with 9 bases left between them. Germline CDR1 reads LNHNV; CDR2 reads YYDKDF (reference sequence). Combining the CDR3 with reference TRBV15 and TRBJ1-1 gives the whole variable domain DAMVIQNPRYQVTQFGKPVTLSCSQTLNHNVMYWYQQKSSQAPKLLFHYYDKDFNNEADTPDNFQSRRPNTSFCFLDIRSPGLGDTAMYLCATSRDRMPNTEAFFGQGTRLTVV.

In this sample, this clonotype turned up a few times. V gene TRBV7-2 combines with J gene TRBJ1-5; 10 nucleotides match TRBD1. This CDR3 is built from 13 residues. The germline gives CDR1 SGHTA, CDR2 FQGNSA. V lost 6 bases to trimming and J lost 7 bases; unmatched junction nucleotides: 3. The CDR3, as DNA: TGTGCCAGCAGTTGGGACAGGGGCCAGCCCCAGCATTTT. This sequence encodes CASSWDRGQPQHF.

J is TRBJ2-5 and V is TRBV21-1. TRBV21-1 is listed as a pseudogene. The CDR3 runs 15 residues. The CDR3 DNA reads as TGTGCCAGCAGCAAAGCTGTCTCATATGGAGAGACCCAGTACTTC. It codes for CASSKAVSYGETQYF.

This rearrangement joins TRBV9 to TRBJ2-1; 11 nucleotides align to TRBD2. The CDR3 has 14 amino acids. The germline V gene has CDR1 SGDLS and CDR2 YYNGEE. The V and J ends lost 4 bases and 7 bases, in that order; junction bases with no gene match: 4. The CDR3 region is CASSTRLAGNEQFF. The CDR3 DNA follows: TGTGCCAGCAGCACCCGACTAGCGGGAAATGAGCAGTTCTTC.

This sequence joins TRBV20-1 and TRBJ2-7; D possibly uses TRBD1 or TRBD2 (5 bases each). The CDR3 has 16 amino acids. Germline loops: CDR1 DFQATT, CDR2 SNEGSKA (reference sequence). V gave up 6 bases and J gave up 4 bases, with 25 bases separating them. CDR3 sequence reads: CSARSPVVGEVYEQYF. The CDR3 DNA sequence: TGCAGTGCGCGATCCCCGGTAGTGGGGGAAGTGTACGAGCAGTACTTC.